These 31 T cell receptor beta chains came from one sample sequenced in a study of T cells expressing NK-cell markers. TCRdb reprocessed the 5' RACE reads and reports one entry per CDR3 protein, with no DNA. This sample contains some 460,000 distinct CDR3 sequences. The sequencing input was blood T cells: a sorted CD56 or NKG2C T cell subset, CD4+ or CD8+ T cells, or bulk PBMC T cells (not recorded which). The receptors here all came from a woman in her forties or fifties in good health.

This chain links TRBV20-1 with TRBJ2-7. The CDR3 has 13 amino acids. CDR1 is DFQATT and CDR2 is SNEGSKA in the germline V gene (reference sequence). The chain's CDR3 is CSASWQATYEQYF.

The chain carries TRBV10-3 and TRBJ1-2. CDR3 length: 14 amino acids. CDR1 ENHRY and CDR2 SYGVKD come from the germline V gene. The CDR3 loop is CAISADRSFYGYTF.

J is TRBJ1-2 and V is TRBV20-1. CDR1 and CDR2 from the germline V gene are DFQATT and SNEGSKA (reference sequence). CDR3 size: 15 residues. The CDR3 sequence is CSASLGLAINYGYTF.

The CDR3 is CASSLTGTPLANYGYTF. The chain combines TRBV5-1 with TRBJ1-2; TCRdb lists TRBD1, though no DNA is available to test this call. Germline values: CDR1 SGHRS, CDR2 YFSETQ. This CDR3 has 17 amino acids. Full variable domain (remainder filled in from reference TRBV5-1 and TRBJ1-2): KAGVTQTPRYLIKTRGQQVTLSCSPISGHRSVSWYQQTPGQGLQFLFEYFSETQRNKGNFPGRFSGRQFSNSRSEMNVSTLELGDSALYLCASSLTGTPLANYGYTFGSGTRLTVV.

V gene TRBV7-8 combines with J gene TRBJ1-2; no DNA is available, so the TRBD1 call from TCRdb remains unchecked. The CDR3 is 13 residues long. The germline V gene has CDR1 SGHVS and CDR2 FQNEAQ. The CDR3 here is CASSLKGGNGYTF.

This chain links TRBV7-7 with TRBJ2-2; TCRdb's assignment of TRBD2 cannot be checked, as there is no DNA. Germline loops: CDR1 SSHAT, CDR2 FNYEAQ (reference sequence). The CDR3 sequence is 15 residues long. The CDR3 sequence: CASSPLGGGTGELFF.

The chain couples TRBV20-1 to TRBJ1-2; the TCRdb D gene call, TRBD1, has no DNA to confirm it. The CDR3 has 14 amino acids. Germline V gene sequence: CDR1 DFQATT, CDR2 SNEGSKA (reference sequence). The CDR3 is CSASLGQGLGGYTF.

The V gene is TRBV6-5, the J gene TRBJ2-1; TCRdb reports TRBD2, a call that lacks DNA to check it against. The V gene's germline CDR1 is MNHEY and CDR2 SVGAGI. This CDR3 is 15 amino acids long. CDR3 in amino acids: CASSYEGQTNNEQFF.

The chain employs TRBV4-1 and TRBJ2-6; with no DNA, the TCRdb D assignment of TRBD1 cannot be verified. Germline V gives CDR1 MGHRA, CDR2 YSYEKL. The length of the CDR3 is 16 residues. CDR3 protein: CASSHTAPSGANVLTF.

This sequence joins TRBV24-1 and TRBJ2-3; TCRdb's D call, TRBD1, is unchecked because there is no DNA. CDR1 is KGHDR and CDR2 is SFDVKD in the germline V gene. This CDR3 has 13 amino acids. The CDR3 loop reads CATTPGTPDTQYF.

The gene calls are TRBV20-1 and TRBJ2-3. CDR1 is DFQATT and CDR2 is SNEGSKA in the germline V gene (reference sequence). This CDR3 comprises 12 residues. The CDR3: CSAAQNTDTQYF.

The chain is built from TRBV5-1 and TRBJ2-1. CDR3 length: 15 amino acids. Germline loops: CDR1 SGHRS, CDR2 YFSETQ. The CDR3 here is CASSLTVGSYNEQFF. The full variable domain, with the rest looked up from reference TRBV5-1 and TRBJ2-1, is KAGVTQTPRYLIKTRGQQVTLSCSPISGHRSVSWYQQTPGQGLQFLFEYFSETQRNKGNFPGRFSGRQFSNSRSEMNVSTLELGDSALYLCASSLTVGSYNEQFFGPGTRLTVL.

The J gene is TRBJ2-1, the V gene TRBV9; TCRdb calls TRBD2, which cannot be checked without DNA. The length of the CDR3 is 15 residues. From germline, CDR1 is SGDLS and CDR2 YYNGEE. CDR3 sequence reads: CASSGAWETYNEQFF.

The chain carries TRBV7-9 and TRBJ2-7. The CDR3 consists of 15 residues. Germline V gene lookup returns CDR1 SEHNR and CDR2 FQNEAQ (reference sequence). This CDR3 is CASSFQRLQAYEQYF.

The V gene is TRBV7-9, the J gene TRBJ1-2; TCRdb's D call of TRBD1 is untestable without DNA. In germline, CDR1 is SEHNR, CDR2 FQNEAQ (reference sequence). This CDR3 is 15 amino acids long. CDR3: CASSPRTNPNYGYTF.

The rearrangement joins TRBV6-6 to TRBJ2-7; TCRdb proposes TRBD2, but this gene call is untestable without DNA. In germline, CDR1 is MNHNY, CDR2 SVGAGI (reference sequence). The CDR3 loop spans 14 amino acids. This CDR3 is CASSRTGEGYEQYF.

The chain combines TRBV18 with TRBJ1-1. The CDR3 is 12 residues long. Germline CDR1 is KGHSH and CDR2 is LQKENI. CDR3 protein: CASSPGNTEAFF.

This rearrangement joins TRBV12-3 or TRBV12-4 to TRBJ2-1; the D call of TRBD1 rests on TCRdb alone, since no DNA is present to check it. CDR3 length: 14 residues. CDR3 sequence reads: CASRLGGLVNEQFF.

This rearrangement joins TRBV12-3 or TRBV12-4 to TRBJ2-3. There are 13 residues in the CDR3. CDR3 protein: CASSFDFTDTQYF.

This chain connects TRBV10-3 to TRBJ2-7. This CDR3 spans 12 amino acids. Per the germline V gene, CDR1 is ENHRY and CDR2 is SYGVKD. This chain's CDR3 is CAISATDYEQYF.

The chain is built from TRBV2 and TRBJ2-1. CDR3 length: 15 amino acids. Germline values: CDR1 SNHLY, CDR2 FYNNEI. CDR3 sequence reads: CASSEVTSSYNEQFF.

The V gene is TRBV19, the J gene TRBJ1-2; the D call of TRBD1 rests on TCRdb alone, since no DNA is present to check it. Germline V gene sequence: CDR1 LNHDA, CDR2 SQIVND (reference sequence). The CDR3 extends over 13 amino acids. CDR3 loop: CASRSGTVYGYTF.

This rearrangement joins TRBV12-3 or TRBV12-4 to TRBJ1-6. The CDR3 spans 15 residues. CDR3 sequence reads: CASRRAAGSNSPLHF.

The chain carries TRBV6-6 and TRBJ1-2; TCRdb picks TRBD1, but there is no DNA to check that call. The CDR3 sequence is 14 residues long. The germline V gene has CDR1 MNHNY and CDR2 SVGAGI (reference sequence). The CDR3 sequence: CASRTGQGWYGYTF.

The V and J genes are TRBV2 and TRBJ2-2. CDR3 length: 13 residues. CDR1 and CDR2 from the germline V gene are SNHLY and FYNNEI. CDR3 sequence: CASREQDTGELFF.

The chain carries TRBV20-1 and TRBJ1-1; TCRdb's D gene call, TRBD1, goes unchecked for lack of DNA. The CDR3 spans 14 residues. Germline values: CDR1 DFQATT, CDR2 SNEGSKA (reference sequence). CDR3 in amino acids: CSAREKRGRFEAFF.

The chain has TRBV30 and TRBJ2-2; the TCRdb call, TRBD1, lacks DNA for checking. The CDR3 length is 14 residues. Germline values: CDR1 GTSNPN, CDR2 SVGIG (reference sequence). CDR3 amino acids: CAWSAGGGPGELFF. Variable domain in full (rest from reference TRBV30 and TRBJ2-2): SQTIHQWPATLVQPVGSPLSLECTVEGTSNPNLYWYRQAAGRGLQLLFYSVGIGQISSEVPQNLSASRPQDRQFILSSKKLLLSDSGFYLCAWSAGGGPGELFFGEGSRLTVL.

This sequence joins TRBV29-1 and TRBJ1-1. Looked up from germline, CDR1 is SQVTM and CDR2 is ANQGSEA. The CDR3 runs 13 residues. The CDR3 is CSADGGGGTEAFF.

The genes are TRBV28 and TRBJ2-1; TCRdb gives TRBD1 as the D gene, but with no DNA this cannot be confirmed. This CDR3 contains 17 residues. In germline, CDR1 is MDHEN, CDR2 SYDVKM. The CDR3 here is CASSLWGGARAYNEQFF.

The chain combines TRBV24-1 with TRBJ1-5; TCRdb picks TRBD1, but there is no DNA to check that call. CDR1 KGHDR and CDR2 SFDVKD come from the germline V gene. The CDR3 has 16 residues. The CDR3 loop reads CATSDRTGGFNQPQHF.

The CDR3 reads CSVAELDTQYF. The gene calls are TRBV29-1 and TRBJ2-3. The CDR3 spans 11 residues. Germline assignment: CDR1 SQVTM and CDR2 ANQGSEA.